This TCR beta chain was captured in a study of T-cell reconstitution after alpha-beta-depleted transplantation in children. Study-wide results and limits: Recipient T cells and thymic progenitors that survived gave rise to the high TCRbeta diversity observed at day 60 in some patients. T cells produced anew were the main source of T-cell counts and diversity one year after transplant. Reportedly, alpha-beta T cells present about two months post-transplant originated from several hundred expanded clones of graft origin.

About this clonotype itself: The antigen remains unidentified.

V lost 4 bases, J lost 4 bases, and 12 bases lay in between. The CDR3 totals 14 residues. CDR1 and CDR2 from the germline V gene are SGDLS and YYNGEE. Using unique molecular identifiers, the investigators prepared the TCRbeta library. Using its own MiXCR run on the PCR reads, TCRdb lists one record per CDR3 protein. The table records 95,000 to 120,000 distinct CDR3 sequences, roughly 6.1% of them present only once. V and J are TRBV9 and TRBJ1-3, with D unresolved. The sample in question was PBMCs, mostly from graft donor cells, obtained 360 days after TCRalphabeta/CD19-depleted stem cell transplant. The clonotype originates from a male patient between 2 and 15 years old who had a stem cell transplant for acute lymphoblastic leukemia, so the T cells may come from the graft donor. CDR3 nucleotides: TGTGCCAGCAGCTCGGCCGGGAGAGGAAACACCATATATTTT. Translated, it gives CASSSAGRGNTIYF.